This T cell receptor (beta chain) was identified in a study of response to subunit inactivated influenza vaccine. Study-wide points: Authors suggested seasonal influenza vaccinations each recruit few new T cells.

Germline-derived CDR1 and CDR2 are SGHRS and YFSETQ. The CDR3 spans 16 residues. Trimming pared 0 bases from V and 2 bases from J, leaving 12 bases between. From the RT-PCR reads, TCRdb called clonotypes with MiXCR, one entry per CDR3 protein. This table has 540,000 or so distinct CDR3 sequences, 10% to 15% appearing once. This clonotype appeared a few times. What it binds is unknown. The sequences come from PBMCs from blood, collected around seven weeks after vaccination. The sequence was obtained from a man aged 45-65 years who received an inactivated influenza vaccine. The rearrangement joins TRBV5-1 to TRBJ2-1; maybe TRBD2 (6 bases). CDR3 loop: CASSLVGGATYNEQFF. The CDR3 DNA follows: TGCGCCAGCAGCTTGGTTGGCGGGGCCACCTACAATGAGCAGTTCTTC.